The 27 T cell receptor beta chains below come from one sample, sequenced in a study of T cells in localized non-small cell lung cancer. Generated by immunoSEQ multiplex PCR, the TCRdb table keeps only in-frame clones and is missing some. The sample consists of 45,000 to 55,000 clones, about 72% of them appearing once. The input for sequencing was peripheral blood, taken before any cancer treatment. These receptors all stem from a man between 40 and 69 years old with stage I squamous cell lung carcinoma.

By its share, this clone is medium-sized. The CDR3 spells CASSLGHDQPQHF. Written as DNA, the CDR3 is TGTGCCAGCAGCTTAGGGCACGATCAGCCCCAGCATTTT. This chain links TRBV7-2 with TRBJ1-5; D not resolved. Germline V gene data show CDR1 as SGHTA and CDR2 as FQGNSA. The CDR3 totals 13 residues. Between the trimmed V and J ends, which lost 1 base and 5 bases, there was a span of 6 bases.

The chain is built from TRBV7-3 and TRBJ1-1; D perhaps matches TRBD1 (6 bases). This CDR3 region has 15 residues. Trimming removed 0 bases from V and 0 bases from J, with 8 bases in between. Germline values: CDR1 SGHTA, CDR2 FQGTGA. As DNA, the CDR3 is TGTGCCAGCAGCTTAACCACAGGGATGAACACTGAAGCTTTCTTT. Amino acids: CASSLTTGMNTEAFF.

V is TRBV30 and J is TRBJ1-6; a weak D match, TRBD1 (6 bases). V was cut by 0 bases and J by 10 bases, with 16 bases left in between. Germline lookup yields CDR1 GTSNPN and CDR2 SVGIG (reference sequence). The length of the CDR3 is 15 residues. CDR3: CAWSVPGTQGSPLHF. In nucleotides, the CDR3 is TGTGCCTGGAGTGTACCCGGGACACAGGGCTCACCCCTCCACTTT.

In this sample, this clone turned up a few times. The V and J genes are TRBV28 and TRBJ1-1; D remains unclear. The ends were cut back, 2 bases at V and 1 base at J, with 11 bases in the middle. The CDR3 has 15 amino acids. The germline gives CDR1 MDHEN, CDR2 SYDVKM. CDR3 amino acids: CASSLSRMSNTEAFF. The CDR3 DNA reads TGTGCCAGCAGTTTAAGTCGTATGTCGAACACTGAAGCTTTCTTT. Combining the CDR3 with reference TRBV28 and TRBJ1-1 gives the whole variable domain DVKVTQSSRYLVKRTGEKVFLECVQDMDHENMFWYRQDPGLGLRLIYFSYDVKMKEKGDIPEGYSVSREKKERFSLILESASTNQTSMYLCASSLSRMSNTEAFFGQGTRLTVV.

The genes are TRBV28 and TRBJ1-5; 7 nucleotides match TRBD1. This CDR3 spans 15 amino acids. The trim removed 2 bases at V and 3 bases at J, leaving 4 bases unmatched. CDR1 MDHEN and CDR2 SYDVKM come from the germline V gene. CDR3 in DNA: TGTGCCAGCAGTTTACCCAGGGGGGACAATCAGCCCCAGCATTTT. Protein product: CASSLPRGDNQPQHF.

Worth noting for this clone: One end of the junction is discordant with germline, which a read error may explain. The rearrangement uses TRBV28 and TRBJ1-1; the D is unclear. Germline V gene sequence: CDR1 MDHEN, CDR2 SYDVKM. CDR3 length: 13 amino acids. The chain's CDR3 is CALGRAGATKAFF. CDR3 in DNA: TGTGCCCTCGGCCGGGCGGGCGCCACTAAAGCTTTCTTT.

The chain has TRBV5-5 and TRBJ2-7, with TRBD1 as a possible D gene (7 bases). The CDR3 covers 13 residues. Per the germline V gene, CDR1 is SGHKS and CDR2 is YYEKEE (reference sequence). Trimming left V 4 bases short and J 3 bases short, with 11 bases between. Here the CDR3 reads CASSPRGVYEQYF. CDR3 DNA: TGTGCCAGCAGCCCCAGGGGGGTCTACGAGCAGTACTTC.

V gene TRBV7-3 combines with J gene TRBJ1-5; D uncertain. Trimming left V 0 bases short and J 4 bases short, with 7 bases between. Germline V gene lookup returns CDR1 SGHTA and CDR2 FQGTGA. The CDR3 sequence is 14 residues long. CDR3 DNA sequence: TGTGCCAGCAGCTTAACGAAGAAGAATCAGCCCCAGCATTTT. This codes for CASSLTKKNQPQHF.

V gene TRBV7-3 combines with J gene TRBJ2-1, with a weak D call TRBD2 (6 bases). The CDR3 has 13 residues. With 0 bases removed from V and 11 bases from J, the gap between germline ends came to 11 bases. From germline, CDR1 is SGHTA and CDR2 FQGTGA. CDR3 region: CASSLTSEGQQFF. The CDR3, as DNA: TGTGCCAGCAGCTTAACTTCGGAGGGACAGCAGTTCTTC.

The chain employs TRBV11-2 and TRBJ2-5; TRBD2 aligns across 12 bases. The CDR3 is made up of 13 amino acids. Germline CDR1 SGHAT, CDR2 FQNNGV. Germline trimming cut 4 bases from V and 9 bases from J; bases unmatched to any gene: 3. This CDR3 is CASSSGLAGAQYF. CDR3 DNA sequence: TGTGCCAGCAGCTCGGGACTAGCGGGCGCCCAGTACTTC.

Turning to this clone: Other DNA sequences within the sample encode an identical CDR3. The rearrangement links TRBV6-6 to TRBJ1-5; D perhaps matches TRBD1 (5 bases). CDR3 size: 14 residues. Germline CDR1 is MNHNY and CDR2 is SVGAGI (reference sequence). Between the trimmed V and J ends, which lost 2 bases and 3 bases, there was a span of 8 bases. The CDR3 protein is CASSYGAVNQPQHF. The CDR3 nucleotides are TGTGCCAGCAGTTACGGGGCAGTCAATCAGCCCCAGCATTTT.

The table lists this clone with a count of one. The chain couples TRBV6-5 to TRBJ2-7; D could derive from TRBD1 or TRBD2 (5 bases each). The germline CDR1 and CDR2 sequences are MNHEY and SVGAGI. The CDR3 loop spans 13 amino acids. The ends were cut back, 8 bases at V and 3 bases at J, with 14 bases in the middle. The CDR3 loop is CASARDPDYEQYF. CDR3 DNA sequence: TGTGCCAGCGCCCGGGACCCCGACTACGAGCAGTACTTC.

The chain uses TRBV5-4 and TRBJ2-2; no firm D call. The CDR3 is made up of 14 amino acids. The germline V and J ends were trimmed by 4 bases and 3 bases, with 10 bases remaining between them. Per germline, CDR1 SGHNT and CDR2 YYREEE (reference sequence). Here the CDR3 reads CASSPTGDTGELFF. CDR3 nucleotides: TGTGCCAGCAGCCCGACCGGCGACACCGGGGAGCTGTTTTTT. The entire variable domain, with the rest obtained from reference TRBV5-4 and TRBJ2-2, is as follows: ETGVTQSPTHLIKTRGQQVTLRCSSQSGHNTVSWYQQALGQGPQFIFQYYREEENGRGNFPPRFSGLQFPNYSSELNVNALELDDSALYLCASSPTGDTGELFFGEGSRLTVL.

The chain links TRBV27 to TRBJ2-7; TRBD1 might be the D (6 bases). The V gene lost 4 bases and the J gene lost 0 bases, with 10 bases spanning the gap. Germline assignment: CDR1 MNHEY and CDR2 SMNVEV (reference sequence). This CDR3 contains 14 residues. This CDR3 reads CASSSGTSSYEQYF. The CDR3 DNA reads TGTGCCAGCAGTTCCGGGACAAGCTCCTACGAGCAGTACTTC.

This chain uses TRBV7-3 with TRBJ2-5; 9 bases align to TRBD2. CDR3 length: 22 residues. Looked up from germline, CDR1 is SGHTA and CDR2 is FQGTGA. V shed 1 base and J 0 bases; nucleotides not matched to a gene: 21. DNA for the CDR3: TGTGCCAGCAGCTTAAGACCGGGGTTGAGCGGGGGGAGATTCCCGTACCAAGAGACCCAGTACTTC. This encodes CASSLRPGLSGGRFPYQETQYF.

This clone was counted a single time. The chain couples TRBV30 to TRBJ2-1, with TRBD1 as a possible D gene (6 bases). The germline gives CDR1 GTSNPN, CDR2 SVGIG (reference sequence). The CDR3 is 14 residues long. Trimming shortened V by 3 bases and J by 6 bases, and 15 bases separated the two germline ends. DNA of the CDR3: TGTGCCTGGAGGGACAGCTCGGTAGCCAATGAGCAGTTCTTC. Translating gives CAWRDSSVANEQFF.

The gene calls are TRBV5-5 and TRBJ2-7; 10 bases are shared with TRBD1. The CDR3 extends over 16 amino acids. CDR1 and CDR2 from the germline V gene are SGHKS and YYEKEE (reference sequence). J gave up 5 bases and V 3 bases, and 11 bases lay outside the gene matches. CDR3 sequence: CASSSQTGTGANEQYF. The CDR3 DNA sequence: TGTGCCAGCAGCTCCCAAACCGGGACAGGGGCTAACGAGCAGTACTTC.

This rearrangement joins TRBV1 to TRBJ1-4; no DNA check was done on the table's D call, TRBD1. TRBV1 is described as a pseudogene. The CDR3 is 15 amino acids. The CDR3 DNA follows: TGCACCAGCAGCCAAGAGGGACACAATAATGAAAAACTGTTTTTT. It specifies CTSSQEGHNNEKLFF.

This CDR3 reads CAWDPSTGGTGELFF. The CDR3 DNA is TGTGCCTGGGACCCGTCGACAGGGGGGACCGGGGAGCTGTTTTTT. The V gene is TRBV30, the J gene TRBJ2-2, with 9 bases aligning to TRBD1. The germline CDR1 and CDR2 sequences are GTSNPN and SVGIG (reference sequence). Trimming cost V 5 bases and J 5 bases; bases outside gene matches: 9. The CDR3 runs to 15 residues. The full variable domain, completed using reference TRBV30 and TRBJ2-2, is SQTIHQWPATLVQPVGSPLSLECTVEGTSNPNLYWYRQAAGRGLQLLFYSVGIGQISSEVPQNLSASRPQDRQFILSSKKLLLSDSGFYLCAWDPSTGGTGELFFGEGSRLTVL.

The J gene is TRBJ1-1, the V gene TRBV19; perhaps TRBD1 as D (5 bases). The CDR3 has 13 amino acids. The ends were cut back, 11 bases at V and 0 bases at J, with 13 bases in the middle. Germline CDR1 is LNHDA and CDR2 is SQIVND (reference sequence). The CDR3 reads CASGEGMNTEAFF. The CDR3 region has the DNA TGTGCCTCGGGGGAGGGGATGAACACTGAAGCTTTCTTT. The full variable domain, in which reference TRBV19 and TRBJ1-1 provide the parts outside the CDR3, is DGGITQSPKYLFRKEGQNVTLSCEQNLNHDAMYWYRQDPGQGLRLIYYSQIVNDFQKGDIAEGYSVSREKKESFPLTVTSAQKNPTAFYLCASGEGMNTEAFFGQGTRLTVV.

This chain joins TRBV7-2 and TRBJ1-5; D unresolved. The V and J ends lost 3 bases and 3 bases respectively, with 9 bases between them. Germline loops: CDR1 SGHTA, CDR2 FQGNSA. The CDR3 covers 14 residues. The CDR3 loop reads CASSLGGLNQPQHF. The CDR3 DNA is TGTGCCAGCAGCTTGGGAGGACTCAATCAGCCCCAGCATTTT.

The sample holds a few counts of this clone. The chain recombines TRBV28 with TRBJ2-7, with D hard to call. Per the germline V gene, CDR1 is MDHEN and CDR2 is SYDVKM. CDR3 length: 11 residues. The germline V and J ends were trimmed by 6 bases and 5 bases, with 8 bases remaining between them. CDR3 DNA: TGTGCCAGCAGCACCGGCAACGAGCAGTACTTC. Encoded protein: CASSTGNEQYF.

The chain joins TRBV28 to TRBJ2-3; tentatively, D is TRBD1 (6 bases). Germline CDR1 and CDR2: MDHEN and SYDVKM. The CDR3 totals 17 residues. The germline V and J ends were trimmed by 5 bases and 2 bases, with 20 bases remaining between them. CDR3 region: CASSGLLGGDFTDTQYF. In nucleotides, the CDR3 is TGTGCCAGCAGTGGATTACTAGGGGGAGACTTCACAGATACGCAGTATTTT.

The rearrangement uses TRBV10-3 and TRBJ2-7, with 8 bases that match TRBD1. With 6 bases clipped from V and 6 bases from J, the junction kept 1 base outside the gene matches. CDR1 and CDR2 (germline): ENHRY, SYGVKD. This CDR3 comprises 11 residues. CDR3 in DNA: TGTGCCATCAGGACAGGGGCCGAGCAGTACTTC. It translates to CAIRTGAEQYF.

This clone was found a few times. V is TRBV19 and J is TRBJ2-1; D is perhaps TRBD2 (5 bases). The V gene's germline CDR1 is LNHDA and CDR2 SQIVND (reference sequence). This CDR3 has 15 residues. The V gene lost 4 bases and the J gene lost 0 bases, with 10 bases spanning the gap. The CDR3, as DNA: TGTGCCAGTAGTACTAGCCCTAGCTCCTACAATGAGCAGTTCTTC. Its translation: CASSTSPSSYNEQFF.

The J gene is TRBJ2-1, the V gene TRBV5-5; maybe TRBD1 (6 bases). This CDR3 contains 14 residues. The V end was cut by 4 bases, the J end by 4 bases, with 12 bases between. Germline CDR1 and CDR2: SGHKS and YYEKEE (reference sequence). The CDR3 DNA sequence: TGTGCCAGCAGCGTTACAGGGTCATACAATGAGCAGTTCTTC. It codes for CASSVTGSYNEQFF.

J is TRBJ2-3 and V is TRBV5-8, with 14 bases matching TRBD2. The germline CDR1 and CDR2 sequences are SGHTS and YDEGEE. This CDR3 region has 19 residues. V lost 10 bases, J lost 0 bases, and 16 bases stayed unmatched. CDR3 nucleotides: TGTGCCGGAAATCGGGGACTAGCGGGGGATACCTCTAGCACAGATACGCAGTATTTT. It specifies CAGNRGLAGDTSSTDTQYF. The full variable domain, its missing parts supplied by reference TRBV5-8 and TRBJ2-3, is EAGVTQSPTHLIKTRGQQATLRCSPISGHTSVYWYQQALGLGLQFLLWYDEGEERNRGNFPPRFSGRQFPNYSSELNVNALELEDSALYLCAGNRGLAGDTSSTDTQYFGPGTRLTVL.